This T cell receptor (beta chain) was retrieved from a study of T cells in Graves' hyperthyroidism and ophthalmopathy. This CDR3 spans 16 amino acids. This clonotype came up many times. Its target is unknown. At one of its ends the junction is not consistent with the germline gene, which may arise from a read error. Fresh peripheral blood, about 9.9 ml, yielded the PBMCs. Amplified TCR beta CDR3 regions came from RNA transcripts. The study used the HTBI primer set for a first-round RT-PCR of the TCR CDR3. Using its own MiXCR run on the multiplex PCR reads, TCRdb lists one record per CDR3 protein. The sample contains approximately 260,000 distinct CDR3 sequences, approximately 16% of which appear only once. Broader study findings: Stable hyperthyroidism was told apart from ophthalmopathy by a model built on 13 V-J features.

What was sequenced was blood. J is TRBJ1-5 and V is TRBV12-3 or TRBV12-4; 11 nucleotides align to TRBD1. The TCR was taken from a woman between 45 and 60 years old with Graves' hyperthyroidism that later progressed to Graves' ophthalmopathy. In DNA form, the CDR3 reads TGTGCCAGCAGTTTAGACCGGACAGGGGGCAACCAGCCCCAGCATTTT. It specifies CASSLDRTGGNQPQHF.